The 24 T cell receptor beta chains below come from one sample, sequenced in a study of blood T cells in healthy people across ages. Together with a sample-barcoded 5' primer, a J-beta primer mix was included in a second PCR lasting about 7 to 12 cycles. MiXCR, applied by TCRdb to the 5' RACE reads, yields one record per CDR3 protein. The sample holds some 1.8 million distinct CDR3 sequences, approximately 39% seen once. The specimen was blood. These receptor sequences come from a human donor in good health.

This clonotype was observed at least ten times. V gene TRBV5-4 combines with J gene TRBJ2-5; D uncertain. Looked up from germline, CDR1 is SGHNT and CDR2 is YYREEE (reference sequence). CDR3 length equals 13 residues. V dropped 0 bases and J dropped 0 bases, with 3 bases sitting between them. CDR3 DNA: TGTGCCAGCAGCTTGGACAACCAAGAGACCCAGTACTTC. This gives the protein CASSLDNQETQYF.

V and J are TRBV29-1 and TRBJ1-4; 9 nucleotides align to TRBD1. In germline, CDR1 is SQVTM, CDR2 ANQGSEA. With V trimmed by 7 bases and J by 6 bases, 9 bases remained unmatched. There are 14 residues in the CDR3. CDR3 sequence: CSAIFTGGDEKLFF. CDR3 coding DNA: TGCAGCGCCATCTTTACAGGGGGCGATGAAAAACTGTTTTTT.

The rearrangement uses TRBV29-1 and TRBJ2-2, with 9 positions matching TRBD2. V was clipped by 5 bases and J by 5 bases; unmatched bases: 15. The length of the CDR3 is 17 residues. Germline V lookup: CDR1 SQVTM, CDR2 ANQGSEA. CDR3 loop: CSVSTSGPFDWTGELFF. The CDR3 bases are TGCAGCGTTTCTACTAGCGGGCCCTTCGATTGGACCGGGGAGCTGTTTTTT.

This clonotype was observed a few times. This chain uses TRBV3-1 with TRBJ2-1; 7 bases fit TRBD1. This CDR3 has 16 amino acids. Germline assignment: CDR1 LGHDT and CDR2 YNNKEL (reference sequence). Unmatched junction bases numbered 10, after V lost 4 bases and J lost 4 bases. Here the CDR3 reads CASSRTGTAVYNEQFF. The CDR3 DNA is TGTGCCAGCAGCCGCACCGGGACAGCGGTATACAATGAGCAGTTCTTC.

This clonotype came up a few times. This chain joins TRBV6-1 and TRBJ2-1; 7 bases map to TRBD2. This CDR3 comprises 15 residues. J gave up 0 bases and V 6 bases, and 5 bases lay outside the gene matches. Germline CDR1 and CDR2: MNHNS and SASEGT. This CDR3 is CASRQTSLSYNEQFF. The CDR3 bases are TGTGCCAGCAGACAGACTAGCCTCTCCTACAATGAGCAGTTCTTC.

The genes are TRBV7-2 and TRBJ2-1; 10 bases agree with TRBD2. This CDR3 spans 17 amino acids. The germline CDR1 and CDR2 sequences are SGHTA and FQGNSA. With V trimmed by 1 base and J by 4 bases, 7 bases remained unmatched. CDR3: CASSLGTSGVTYNEQFF. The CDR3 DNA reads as TGTGCCAGCAGCTTAGGAACTAGCGGGGTGACATACAATGAGCAGTTCTTC.

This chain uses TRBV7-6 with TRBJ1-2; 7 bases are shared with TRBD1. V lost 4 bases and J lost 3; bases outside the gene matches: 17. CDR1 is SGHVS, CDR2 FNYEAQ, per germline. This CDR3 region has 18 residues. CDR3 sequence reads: CASSSGRDSLFTDYGYTF. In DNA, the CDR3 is TGTGCCAGCAGCTCCGGGCGGGACAGCCTCTTTACCGACTATGGCTACACCTTC.

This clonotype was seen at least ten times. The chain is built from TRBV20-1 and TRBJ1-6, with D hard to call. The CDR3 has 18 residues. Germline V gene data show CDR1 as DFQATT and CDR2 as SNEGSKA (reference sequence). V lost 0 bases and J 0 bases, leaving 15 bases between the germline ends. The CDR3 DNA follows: TGCAGTGCTAGAGATCGTGGCGATTTCAGCTCCTATAATTCACCCCTCCACTTT. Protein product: CSARDRGDFSSYNSPLHF.

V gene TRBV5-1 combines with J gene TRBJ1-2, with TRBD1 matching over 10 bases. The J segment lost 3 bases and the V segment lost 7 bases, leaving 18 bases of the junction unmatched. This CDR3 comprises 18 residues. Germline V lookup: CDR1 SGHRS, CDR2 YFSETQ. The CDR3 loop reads CASGRVSPGQGLYYGYTF. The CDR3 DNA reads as TGCGCCAGCGGAAGGGTATCTCCGGGACAGGGGCTATACTATGGCTACACCTTC.

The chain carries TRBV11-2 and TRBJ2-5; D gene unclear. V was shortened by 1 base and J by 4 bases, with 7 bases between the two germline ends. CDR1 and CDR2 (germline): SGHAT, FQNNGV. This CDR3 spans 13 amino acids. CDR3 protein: CASSLVAVETQYF. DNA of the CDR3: TGTGCCAGCAGCTTAGTGGCTGTAGAGACCCAGTACTTC.

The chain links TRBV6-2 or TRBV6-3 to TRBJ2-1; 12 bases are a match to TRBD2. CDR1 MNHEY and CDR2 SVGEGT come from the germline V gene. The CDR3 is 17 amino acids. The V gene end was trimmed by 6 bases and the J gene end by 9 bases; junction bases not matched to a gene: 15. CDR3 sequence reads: CASRTSGLAGNVSEQFF. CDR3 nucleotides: TGTGCCAGCAGAACAAGTGGACTAGCGGGGAATGTCAGTGAGCAGTTCTTC.

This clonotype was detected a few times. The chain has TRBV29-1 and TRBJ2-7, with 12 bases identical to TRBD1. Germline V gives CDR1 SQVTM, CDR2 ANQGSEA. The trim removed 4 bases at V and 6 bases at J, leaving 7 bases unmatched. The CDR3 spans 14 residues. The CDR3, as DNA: TGCAGCGTTGCTCCCGGGACAGGGGGCCGCGAGCAGTACTTC. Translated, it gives CSVAPGTGGREQYF.

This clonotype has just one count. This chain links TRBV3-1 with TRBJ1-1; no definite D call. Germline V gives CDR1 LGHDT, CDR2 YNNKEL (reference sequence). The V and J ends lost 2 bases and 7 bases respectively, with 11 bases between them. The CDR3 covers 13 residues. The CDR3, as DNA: TGTGCCAGCAGCCAAAACTCGGCAAGTGAAGCTTTCTTT. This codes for CASSQNSASEAFF.

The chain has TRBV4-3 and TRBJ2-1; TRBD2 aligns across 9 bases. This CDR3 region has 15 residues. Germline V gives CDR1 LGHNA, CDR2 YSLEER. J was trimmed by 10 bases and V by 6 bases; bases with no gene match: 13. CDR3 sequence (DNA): TGCGCCAGCAGACACGGGACTAGCAGGCGTTCGGAGCAGTTCTTC. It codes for CASRHGTSRRSEQFF.

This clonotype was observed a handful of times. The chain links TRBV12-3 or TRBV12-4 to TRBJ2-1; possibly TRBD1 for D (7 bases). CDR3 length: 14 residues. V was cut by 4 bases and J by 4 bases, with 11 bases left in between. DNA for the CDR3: TGTGCCAGCAGTTCGACAGGGAGGTACAATGAGCAGTTCTTC. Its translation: CASSSTGRYNEQFF.

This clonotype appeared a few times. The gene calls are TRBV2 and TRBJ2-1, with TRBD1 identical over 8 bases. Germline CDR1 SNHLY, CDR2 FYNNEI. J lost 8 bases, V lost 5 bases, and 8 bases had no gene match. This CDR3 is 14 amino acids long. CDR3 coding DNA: TGTGCCAGCAGTCGAGACAGGGGAGCGGATGAGCAGTTCTTC. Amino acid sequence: CASSRDRGADEQFF. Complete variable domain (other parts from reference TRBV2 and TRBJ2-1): EPEVTQTPSHQVTQMGQEVILRCVPISNHLYFYWYRQILGQKVEFLVSFYNNEISEKSEIFDDQFSVERPDGSNFTLKIRSTKLEDSAMYFCASSRDRGADEQFFGPGTRLTVL.

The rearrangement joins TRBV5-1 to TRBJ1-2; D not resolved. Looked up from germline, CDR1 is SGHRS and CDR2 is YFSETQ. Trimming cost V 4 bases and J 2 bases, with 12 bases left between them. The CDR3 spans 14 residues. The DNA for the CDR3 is TGCGCCAGCAGCCCTGGAGATACGAACTATGGCTACACCTTC. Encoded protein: CASSPGDTNYGYTF.

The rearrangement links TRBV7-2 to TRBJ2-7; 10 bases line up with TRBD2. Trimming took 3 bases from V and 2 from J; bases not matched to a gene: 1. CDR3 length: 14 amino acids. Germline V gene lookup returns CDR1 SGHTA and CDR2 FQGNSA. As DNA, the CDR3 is TGTGCCAGCAGCTTCACTAGCGGGGCCTACGAGCAGTACTTC. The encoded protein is CASSFTSGAYEQYF.

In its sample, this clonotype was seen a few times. The CDR3 nucleotides read TGCAGTGCCAGAACACTAGCGGGGGCCTACAATGAGCAGTTCTTC. Translating gives CSARTLAGAYNEQFF. The V and J genes are TRBV20-1 and TRBJ2-1, with TRBD2 matching over 11 bases. Germline V lookup: CDR1 DFQATT, CDR2 SNEGSKA (reference sequence). This CDR3 is 15 amino acids long. Trimming cost V 6 bases and J 2 bases; bases outside gene matches: 6.

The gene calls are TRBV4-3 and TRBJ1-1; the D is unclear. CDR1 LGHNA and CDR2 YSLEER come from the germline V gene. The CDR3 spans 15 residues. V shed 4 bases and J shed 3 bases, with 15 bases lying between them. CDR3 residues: CASSLSVGQDTEAFF. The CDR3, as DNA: TGCGCCAGCAGCCTATCTGTGGGCCAGGACACTGAAGCTTTCTTT.

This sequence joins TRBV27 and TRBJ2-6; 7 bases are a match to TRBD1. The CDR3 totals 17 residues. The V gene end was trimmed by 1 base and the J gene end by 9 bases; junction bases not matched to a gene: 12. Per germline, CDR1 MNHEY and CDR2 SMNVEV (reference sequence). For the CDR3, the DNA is TGTGCCAGCAGTTTATTCGACAGGGTAGAAGGAGTCAACGTCCTGACTTTC. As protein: CASSLFDRVEGVNVLTF.

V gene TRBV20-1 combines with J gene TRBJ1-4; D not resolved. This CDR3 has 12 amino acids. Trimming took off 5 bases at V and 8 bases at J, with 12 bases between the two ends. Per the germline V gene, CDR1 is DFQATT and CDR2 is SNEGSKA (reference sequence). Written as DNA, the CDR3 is TGCAGTGCTTACGACCCTGGGGAAAAACTGTTTTTT. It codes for CSAYDPGEKLFF.

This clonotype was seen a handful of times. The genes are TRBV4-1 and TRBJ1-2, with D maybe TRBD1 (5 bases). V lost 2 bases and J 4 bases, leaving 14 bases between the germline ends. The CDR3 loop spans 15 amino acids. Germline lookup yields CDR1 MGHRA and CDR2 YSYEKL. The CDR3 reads CASSQQGKGLYGYTF. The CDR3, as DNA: TGCGCCAGCAGCCAACAGGGAAAGGGGCTCTATGGCTACACCTTC.

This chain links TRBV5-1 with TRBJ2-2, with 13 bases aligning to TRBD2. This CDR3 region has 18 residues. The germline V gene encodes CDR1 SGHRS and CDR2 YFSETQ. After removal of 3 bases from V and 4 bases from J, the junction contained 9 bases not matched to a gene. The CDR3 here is CASSSGLAGAGSTGELFF. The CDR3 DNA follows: TGCGCCAGCAGCTCCGGACTAGCGGGGGCAGGATCCACCGGGGAGCTGTTTTTT.